These 30 T cell receptor beta chains were all obtained from the same sample, sequenced in a study of cytomegalovirus exposure and HLA in healthy donors. The PCR was carried out with 60 Vbeta primers and 13 Jbeta primers. Measured with immunoSEQ multiplex PCR; TCRdb has only the in-frame clones, and not every one. The table lists 90,000 to 120,000 clones, 82% of them singletons, with approximately 2.6% in the top ten. Material: PBMCs. The receptors were sampled from a man aged 25-45 years in good health and CMV-seropositive.

The gene calls are TRBV6-1 and TRBJ1-1; D possibly corresponds to TRBD1 (5 bases). Trimming shortened V by 2 bases and J by 1 base, and 17 bases separated the two germline ends. The germline CDR1 and CDR2 sequences are MNHNS and SASEGT. The CDR3 consists of 17 residues. The DNA of the CDR3 is TGTGCCAGCAGTGAAATTTTCGGGGGAGGGACGAACACTGAAGCTTTCTTT. It is translated as CASSEIFGGGTNTEAFF.

CDR3 residues: CAGATTQGTMNTEAFF. The CDR3 region has the DNA TGTGCCGGGGCCACAACACAGGGGACGATGAACACTGAAGCTTTCTTT. This chain links TRBV18 with TRBJ1-1; 7 nucleotides match TRBD1. The CDR3 runs 16 residues. Germline V gene sequence: CDR1 KGHSH, CDR2 LQKENI. V shed 11 bases and J 0 bases; nucleotides not matched to a gene: 15.

As regards this clone: At one end, the junction sequence differs from germline, possibly due to a read error. CDR3: CASGFQGYGSTF. CDR3 coding DNA: TGTGCTAGTGGTTTTCAGGGCTATGGCTCCACCTTC. The genes are TRBV12-5 and TRBJ1-2; D possibly corresponds to TRBD1 (5 bases). This CDR3 spans 12 amino acids. The germline V gene encodes CDR1 LGHNT and CDR2 FRNRAP.

V is TRBV29-1 and J is TRBJ2-3; the D gene is possibly TRBD1 (6 bases). This CDR3 contains 14 residues. CDR1 and CDR2 from the germline V gene are SQVTM and ANQGSEA. Trimming shortened V by 3 bases and J by 0 bases, and 10 bases separated the two germline ends. DNA of the CDR3: TGCAGCGTTGACCAGGGGATTAGCACAGATACGCAGTATTTT. This gives the protein CSVDQGISTDTQYF.

This chain uses TRBV19 with TRBJ2-7, with 10 bases aligning to TRBD2. Trimming cost V 4 bases and J 3 bases; bases outside gene matches: 12. The CDR3 extends over 17 amino acids. Germline V gene sequence: CDR1 LNHDA, CDR2 SQIVND (reference sequence). CDR3 sequence (DNA): TGTGCCAGTAGTAGTGTGGCTAGCGGGGGACCTTTCTACGAGCAGTACTTC. It translates to CASSSVASGGPFYEQYF.

The J gene is TRBJ2-3, the V gene TRBV5-1; weak D call: TRBD2 (6 bases). The CDR3 loop spans 14 amino acids. V dropped 0 bases and J dropped 1 base, with 6 bases sitting between them. CDR1 is SGHRS and CDR2 is YFSETQ in the germline V gene. The CDR3 is CASSLERGTDTQYF. The CDR3 DNA sequence: TGCGCCAGCAGCTTGGAGCGGGGCACAGATACGCAGTATTTT. Together with reference TRBV5-1 and TRBJ2-3, the CDR3 gives the full variable domain: KAGVTQTPRYLIKTRGQQVTLSCSPISGHRSVSWYQQTPGQGLQFLFEYFSETQRNKGNFPGRFSGRQFSNSRSEMNVSTLELGDSALYLCASSLERGTDTQYFGPGTRLTVL.

The chain links TRBV27 to TRBJ2-1, with a possible D match to TRBD2 (6 bases). Trimming left V 6 bases short and J 6 bases short, with 18 bases between. Germline values: CDR1 MNHEY, CDR2 SMNVEV (reference sequence). The CDR3 totals 15 residues. The CDR3: CASSWGDAGSNEQFF. DNA of the CDR3: TGTGCCAGCAGCTGGGGGGATGCAGGGAGCAATGAGCAGTTCTTC.

This clone was detected a few times. The V gene is TRBV5-6, the J gene TRBJ2-3; D possibly corresponds to TRBD1 (6 bases). V gave up 4 bases and J gave up 6 bases, with 12 bases separating them. The V gene's germline CDR1 is SGHDT and CDR2 YYEEEE. The CDR3 spans 13 residues. The CDR3 DNA reads TGTGCCAGCAGCGTAACAGGGTCGGATACGCAGTATTTT. Translated, it gives CASSVTGSDTQYF.

The chain is built from TRBV11-1 and TRBJ1-1; D is unresolved. This CDR3 comprises 16 residues. The ends were cut back, 5 bases at V and 4 bases at J, with 20 bases in the middle. CDR1 is SGHAT, CDR2 FQDESV, per germline (reference sequence). The CDR3 loop is CASSPIDIVMGTEAFF. In DNA, the CDR3 is TGTGCCAGCAGCCCAATAGACATCGTGATGGGCACTGAAGCTTTCTTT. Supplemented by reference TRBV11-1 and TRBJ1-1, the full variable domain reads EAEVAQSPRYKITEKSQAVAFWCDPISGHATLYWYRQILGQGPELLVQFQDESVVDDSQLPKDRFSAERLKGVDSTLKIQPAELGDSAMYLCASSPIDIVMGTEAFFGQGTRLTVV.

The rearrangement links TRBV11-2 to TRBJ2-6; no reliable D call. The V gene's germline CDR1 is SGHAT and CDR2 FQNNGV. V was clipped by 1 base and J by 3 bases, with 4 bases between them. The CDR3 spans 14 residues. The chain's CDR3 is CASSLAIGANVLTF. CDR3 DNA sequence: TGTGCCAGCAGCTTAGCTATTGGGGCCAACGTCCTGACTTTC.

This clone was seen just once. This chain joins TRBV7-8 and TRBJ2-2; 8 bases align to TRBD2. Germline values: CDR1 SGHVS, CDR2 FQNEAQ. The CDR3 has 13 residues. The V and J ends lost 4 bases and 9 bases, in that order; junction bases with no gene match: 4. The CDR3 region is CASSSIAGRELFF. In DNA, the CDR3 is TGTGCCAGCAGCTCAATAGCGGGGCGGGAGCTGTTTTTT.

The chain carries TRBV11-3 and TRBJ2-5; no clear D. The CDR3 sequence is 13 residues long. Germline V gives CDR1 SGHNT, CDR2 YENEEA. V lost 4 bases and J 5 bases, leaving 11 bases between the germline ends. CDR3 sequence (DNA): TGTGCCAGCAGCTCTACCTTACTTGAGACCCAGTACTTC. This codes for CASSSTLLETQYF.

J is TRBJ2-5 and V is TRBV15, with TRBD1 as a possible D gene (5 bases). The V gene's germline CDR1 is LNHNV and CDR2 YYDKDF (reference sequence). V dropped 3 bases and J dropped 1 base, with 15 bases sitting between them. This CDR3 is built from 16 residues. This chain's CDR3 is CATSSTPGNPQETQYF. CDR3 DNA sequence: TGTGCCACCAGCAGTACACCAGGGAACCCCCAAGAGACCCAGTACTTC.

The chain uses TRBV6-6 and TRBJ2-3, with TRBD2 as a possible D gene (6 bases). Germline loops: CDR1 MNHNY, CDR2 SVGAGI (reference sequence). V was pared by 2 bases and J by 5 bases, with 14 bases between. The CDR3 loop spans 15 amino acids. The CDR3 region has the DNA TGTGCCAGCAGTTACGGGCGGGCCGGGGGAGATACGCAGTATTTT. It yields the protein CASSYGRAGGDTQYF.

This rearrangement joins TRBV19 to TRBJ2-6; D is uncertain. The CDR3 runs to 15 residues. Germline V gene lookup returns CDR1 LNHDA and CDR2 SQIVND (reference sequence). Between the trimmed V and J ends, which lost 3 bases and 1 base, there was a span of 7 bases. CDR3: CASSISGSGANVLTF. DNA for the CDR3: TGTGCCAGTAGTATTTCAGGTTCTGGGGCCAACGTCCTGACTTTC.

The chain combines TRBV5-6 with TRBJ2-1; 10 nucleotides match TRBD2. With V trimmed by 0 bases and J by 10 bases, 1 base remained unmatched. CDR1 is SGHDT and CDR2 is YYEEEE in the germline V gene. CDR3 length: 13 amino acids. CDR3 loop: CASSLASGGEQFF. The DNA for the CDR3 is TGTGCCAGCAGCTTGGCTAGCGGGGGAGAGCAGTTCTTC. Filled out from reference TRBV5-6 and TRBJ2-1, the complete variable domain reads DAGVTQSPTHLIKTRGQQVTLRCSPKSGHDTVSWYQQALGQGPQFIFQYYEEEERQRGNFPDRFSGHQFPNYSSELNVNALLLGDSALYLCASSLASGGEQFFGPGTRLTVL.

The CDR3 sequence: CASSQGWEAGEGETQYF. CDR3 nucleotides: TGTGCCAGCAGCCAAGGGTGGGAAGCGGGGGAGGGAGAGACCCAGTACTTC. The V and J genes are TRBV4-2 and TRBJ2-5; 8 bases align to TRBD2. With 1 base clipped from V and 4 bases from J, the junction kept 11 bases outside the gene matches. The length of the CDR3 is 17 residues. Germline V gene sequence: CDR1 LGHNA, CDR2 YNFKEQ.

The gene calls are TRBV15 and TRBJ1-4; D gene uncertain. The CDR3 is 16 amino acids. The V end was cut by 0 bases, the J end by 0 bases, with 8 bases between. In germline, CDR1 is LNHNV, CDR2 YYDKDF (reference sequence). CDR3 in DNA: TGTGCCACCAGCAGAGATGCAGGTGCAACTAATGAAAAACTGTTTTTT. Protein sequence: CATSRDAGATNEKLFF.

The chain joins TRBV7-8 to TRBJ2-2; TRBD2 matches at 11 bases. Germline V CDR1 and CDR2: SGHVS, FQNEAQ. The CDR3 is made up of 16 amino acids. The junction had 4 bases not matched to a gene; V was cut back by 6 bases and J by 1 base. The CDR3 DNA reads TGTGCCAGCAGACCGGGACTAGCGGTGAACACCGGGGAGCTGTTTTTT. As protein: CASRPGLAVNTGELFF.

This chain joins TRBV19 and TRBJ1-1, with D perhaps TRBD1 (5 bases). V gave up 6 bases and J gave up 0 bases, with 8 bases separating them. The CDR3 contains 13 residues. CDR1 is LNHDA, CDR2 SQIVND, per germline (reference sequence). The CDR3 is CASREGMNTEAFF. CDR3 coding DNA: TGTGCCAGTAGGGAGGGGATGAACACTGAAGCTTTCTTT.

The genes are TRBV6-1 and TRBJ2-3; 7 bases agree with TRBD1. This CDR3 comprises 15 residues. V shed 7 bases and J 4 bases; nucleotides not matched to a gene: 11. CDR1 and CDR2 (germline): MNHNS, SASEGT. The CDR3 is CASIDPSTGPDTQYF. The CDR3 bases are TGTGCCAGCATTGATCCATCGACAGGGCCAGATACGCAGTATTTT.

This clone is medium-sized by share. The chain employs TRBV6-1 and TRBJ1-5; TRBD1 agrees at 8 bases. This CDR3 comprises 14 residues. Losses at the gene ends were 2 bases for V and 7 bases for J; bases not matched to a gene: 4. Germline V gene data show CDR1 as MNHNS and CDR2 as SASEGT. This CDR3 reads CASSEPGGVQPQHF. CDR3 DNA sequence: TGTGCCAGCAGTGAACCAGGGGGCGTGCAGCCCCAGCATTTT.

Remarks on this clone: A read error may account for a junction end that differs from germline. Other DNA sequences in the same sample also yield this CDR3. CDR3 loop: CATMNWEDRGLSNYGYTF. The CDR3 nucleotides read TGCGCCACCATGAATTGGGAAGACAGGGGGCTGTCTAACTATGGCTACACCTTC. This chain links TRBV5-4 with TRBJ1-2, with 10 bases matching TRBD1. Germline lookup yields CDR1 SGHNT and CDR2 YYREEE (reference sequence). The CDR3 is 18 residues long.

V and J are TRBV13 and TRBJ2-7, with 9 bases identical to TRBD1. This CDR3 is 14 amino acids long. The trim removed 4 bases at V and 4 bases at J, leaving 5 bases unmatched. The germline V gene has CDR1 PRHDT and CDR2 FYEKMQ (reference sequence). The CDR3 bases are TGTGCCAGCAGCTCGGGACAGGGTAGATACGAGCAGTACTTC. Protein sequence: CASSSGQGRYEQYF.

The J gene is TRBJ2-3, the V gene TRBV10-1; no reliable D call. Germline CDR1 is WNHNN and CDR2 is SYGVQD (reference sequence). The V end was cut by 0 bases, the J end by 2 bases, with 9 bases between. This CDR3 has 15 amino acids. CDR3 coding DNA: TGCGCCAGCAGTGAGTCCCCTTCTCCCACAGATACGCAGTATTTT. Its translation: CASSESPSPTDTQYF.

This rearrangement joins TRBV6-6 to TRBJ2-7; 8 bases line up with TRBD1. Trimming removed 0 bases from V and 6 bases from J; junction bases left unmatched: 4. Germline CDR1 and CDR2: MNHNY and SVGAGI (reference sequence). The CDR3 has 14 residues. The CDR3 loop reads CASSYSRTGSEQYF. CDR3 DNA: TGTGCCAGCAGTTACTCGAGGACAGGGTCCGAGCAGTACTTC.

The gene calls are TRBV5-4 and TRBJ2-3; 7 nucleotides agree with TRBD1. The CDR3 has 18 amino acids. With V trimmed by 4 bases and J by 3 bases, 17 bases remained unmatched. Germline V gene data show CDR1 as SGHNT and CDR2 as YYREEE (reference sequence). CDR3 coding DNA: TGTGCCAGCAGCCCTGAGACACTAGACAGGGAAGGAACAGATACGCAGTATTTT. Residues: CASSPETLDREGTDTQYF.

The chain uses TRBV6-5 and TRBJ1-2; D remains ambiguous. The length of the CDR3 is 10 residues. Trimming removed 4 bases at V and 5 bases at J, with 2 bases between. Per germline, CDR1 MNHEY and CDR2 SVGAGI. CDR3 coding DNA: TGTGCCAGCAGTTTATATGGCTACACCTTC. Encoded protein: CASSLYGYTF.

V gene TRBV6-5 combines with J gene TRBJ1-6, with D uncertain. The CDR3 runs to 15 residues. V was pared by 3 bases and J by 5 bases, with 11 bases between. CDR1 and CDR2 from the germline V gene are MNHEY and SVGAGI. In DNA form, the CDR3 reads TGTGCCAGCAGTTATGACGACGGGAATAATTCACCCCTCCACTTT. It codes for CASSYDDGNNSPLHF.

The rearrangement links TRBV6-6 to TRBJ1-2; TRBD1 aligns across 9 bases. Looked up from germline, CDR1 is MNHNY and CDR2 is SVGAGI (reference sequence). Losses at the gene ends were 5 bases for V and 0 bases for J; bases not matched to a gene: 7. The CDR3 loop spans 16 amino acids. CDR3 in amino acids: CASSPWTGATNYGYTF. The CDR3 DNA reads as TGTGCCAGCAGTCCATGGACAGGGGCTACTAACTATGGCTACACCTTC.